This T cell receptor beta chain was documented in a study of radiation and T cells in renal cell carcinoma. On this clone: As yet, its antigen is unknown.

Study outcomes and limitations: Top tumor clonotypes rose in blood 2 weeks post-radiation, then contracted. Without pretreatment biopsies, baseline tumor clonotype presence was undetermined.

Clones were sequenced by immunoSEQ multiplex PCR, and TCRdb holds only the in-frame ones, with some missing. This sample carries 100,000 to 150,000 clones, 88% of them seen once, and the ten largest clones take around 6%. Germline V CDR1 and CDR2: MNHEY, SVGAGI. Trimming shortened V by 6 bases and J by 6 bases, and 11 bases separated the two germline ends. This CDR3 is 12 amino acids long. Noted time point: blood 2 weeks post-SBRT. Indicated treatment: 15 Gy SBRT to primary tumor, nephrectomy 4 weeks later. Radiation-treated patients gave blood at baseline, week 2 and week 4. Clear cell pathology was present in this patient's renal cell carcinoma.

Sample: blood, taken from a patient whose treatment included radiotherapy and nephrectomy. The rearrangement links TRBV6-5 to TRBJ2-5, with TRBD1 as a possible D gene (5 bases). The TCR was taken from a woman between 70 and 85 years old with renal cell carcinoma. DNA of the CDR3: TGTGCCAGCAGCTTCGACAGAAAGACCCAGTACTTC. It yields the protein CASSFDRKTQYF.